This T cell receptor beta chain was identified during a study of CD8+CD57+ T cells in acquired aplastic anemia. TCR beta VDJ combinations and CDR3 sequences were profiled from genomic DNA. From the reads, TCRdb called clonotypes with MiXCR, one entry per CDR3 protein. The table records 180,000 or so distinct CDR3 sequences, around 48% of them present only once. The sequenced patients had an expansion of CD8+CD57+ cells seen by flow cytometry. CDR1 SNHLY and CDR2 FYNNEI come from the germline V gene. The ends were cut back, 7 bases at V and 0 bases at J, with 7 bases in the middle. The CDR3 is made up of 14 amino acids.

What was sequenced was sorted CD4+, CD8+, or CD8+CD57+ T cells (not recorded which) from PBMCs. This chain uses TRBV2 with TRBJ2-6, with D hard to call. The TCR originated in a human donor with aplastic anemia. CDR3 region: CASIQPSGANVLTF. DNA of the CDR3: TGTGCCAGCATTCAACCCTCTGGGGCCAACGTCCTGACTTTC.